Listed below are T cell receptor beta chains from one sample, sequenced in a study of cytomegalovirus exposure and HLA in healthy donors. Profiled with immunoSEQ multiplex PCR; TCRdb holds only in-frame clones, not every one. The profile shows fewer than 200,000 clones, 65% to 85% of them singletons. Sequenced input: PBMCs. The receptors derive from a man in his fifties or sixties in good health and CMV-seronegative. CDR3s include the opening cysteine and the closing phenylalanine or tryptophan. Each record gives: J gene, V gene, D gene, clone size, CDR3 DNA, CDR3 protein. D genes are given only for firm matches. The size entry is marked missing in some rows and otherwise reads once, few, many or a size class.

>TRBJ2-3|TRBV10-1|TRBD2|-
TGCGCCTGTACTAGCGGGAGCTGCACAGATACGCAGTATTTT
CACTSGSCTDTQYF
>TRBJ2-7|TRBV28|-|-
TGTGCCAGCAGTTACCCGGGACACCCCTACGAGCAGTACTTC
CASSYPGHPYEQYF
>TRBJ2-7|TRBV4-1|-|-
TGCGCCAGCAGCCAAGATTCGGGGGGCAGGTACGAGCAGTACTTC
CASSQDSGGRYEQYF
>TRBJ1-1|TRBV6-5|-|-
TGTGCCAGCAGTTACAACCAGTTGAACACTGAAGCTTTCTTT
CASSYNQLNTEAFF
>TRBJ2-7|TRBV4-3|-|-
TGCGCCAGCAGCCAAGGGGTAATTACAGAGACGGTGAAGCACGAGCAGTACTTC
CASSQGVITETVKHEQYF
>TRBJ1-2|TRBV6-1|-|-
TGTGCCAGCAGCCCAGCGGACTTTAACTATGGCTACCCCTTC
CASSPADFNYGYPF
>TRBJ2-3|TRBV29-1|-|-
TGCAGCGTTGACCTACAACAGGGATTCACAGATACGCAGTATTTT
CSVDLQQGFTDTQYF
>TRBJ2-2|TRBV30|-|-
TGTGCCTGGAGGCTTTACAGGGAGAACACCGGGGAGCTGTTTTTT
CAWRLYRENTGELFF
>TRBJ1-5|TRBV5-4|-|-
TGTGCCTCGCCCGGGTCATTCAATCAGCCCCAGCATTTT
CASPGSFNQPQHF
>TRBJ2-1|TRBV5-1|TRBD2|-
TGCGCCAGCAGCTCCAGGGCGGGGGGCCACAATGAGCAGTTCTTC
CASSSRAGGHNEQFF
>TRBJ2-4|TRBV7-9|-|-
TGTGCCAGCAGCGCCGGGACTCCGTGGATTCAGTACTTC
CASSAGTPWIQYF
>TRBJ2-7|TRBV19|-|-
TGTGCCAGTAGTATTCGGGGTTCCTCCTACGAGCAGTACTTC
CASSIRGSSYEQYF
>TRBJ1-1|TRBV5-1|TRBD1|-
TGCGCCAGCAGCTTGGTCTTTCAACAGGGGGCCACTGAAGCTTTCTTT
CASSLVFQQGATEAFF
>TRBJ2-3|TRBV27|-|once
TGTGCCAGCAGTCTAGCCCTAAGGGATACGCAGTATTTT
CASSLALRDTQYF
>TRBJ2-7|TRBV29-1|-|-
TGCAGCGTTGAAACGGACAGTCGTTACGAGCAGTACTTC
CSVETDSRYEQYF
>TRBJ2-3|TRBV5-1|-|-
TGCGCCAGCAGCTCCGCGAACGCACAGGGTCCAGATACGCAGTATTTT
CASSSANAQGPDTQYF
>TRBJ1-1|TRBV10-3|TRBD1|few
TGTGCCATCAGTCGGACAGGTGAAGCTTTCTTT
CAISRTGEAFF
>TRBJ1-1|TRBV29-1|TRBD1|medium-sized
TGCAGCGTAGCCGACAGGGGGGACACTGAAGCTTTCTTT
CSVADRGDTEAFF
>TRBJ2-3|TRBV7-9|TRBD1|-
TGTGCCAGCAGCCCTGCGGGACAGGGGGATACGCAGTATTTT
CASSPAGQGDTQYF
>TRBJ2-7|TRBV5-1|TRBD1|-
TGCGCCAGCAGCAGCACCGGGACAGGGGCCTACGAGCAGTACTTC
CASSSTGTGAYEQYF
>TRBJ1-2|TRBV5-4|-|few
TGTGCCAGCAGCCCGGGAACGAACTATGGCTACACCTTC
CASSPGTNYGYTF
>TRBJ1-4|TRBV27|-|few
TGTGCCAGCGCCCCGGAGCTCTCTAATGAAAAACTGTTTTTT
CASAPELSNEKLFF
>TRBJ1-2|TRBV4-1|-|once
TGCGCCAGCAGCCAAGATTCCAGGGGCCCTTACTATGGCTACACCTTC
CASSQDSRGPYYGYTF
>TRBJ2-5|TRBV28|TRBD2|-
TGTGCCAGCAGTGTGCAACTAGCGGGAGGGCAAGAGACCCAGTACTTC
CASSVQLAGGQETQYF
>TRBJ2-7|TRBV6-5|TRBD1|-
TGTGCCAGCAGTTACTCGGAAGGGGGCCGGAGGTACTTC
CASSYSEGGRRYF
>TRBJ2-7|TRBV6-1|-|-
TGTGCCAGCAGCCAGACTAGTGTGGGCGAGCAGTACTTC
CASSQTSVGEQYF
>TRBJ1-5|TRBV5-1|-|once
TGCGCCAGCAGCTTGGAGGGGGACCAGCCCCAGAATTTT
CASSLEGDQPQNF
>TRBJ1-1|TRBV12-2|-|-
TGTGCAAGTCGCTGCCTGACTCCACAGGAGAACACTGAAGCTTTCTTT
CASRCLTPQENTEAFF
>TRBJ1-6|TRBV6-5|TRBD1|-
TGTGCCAGCAGTTACGGGACAGGGAGGGTTAGTTCACCCCTCCACTTT
CASSYGTGRVSSPLHF
>TRBJ2-3|TRBV5-8|TRBD2|-
TGTGCCAGCAGCTTGGCGGCTAGCGGTAGCACAGATACGCAGTATTTT
CASSLAASGSTDTQYF
>TRBJ1-5|TRBV19|-|-
TGTGCCAGTAGTTTCGTTCGGGGGGGATTCAATCAGCCCCAGAATTTT
CASSFVRGGFNQPQNF
>TRBJ2-6|TRBV9|-|-
TGTGCCAGCAGCAAGAGGGGGGGGGCCAACGTCCTGCCTTTC
CASSKRGGANVLPF
>TRBJ2-2|TRBV5-1|-|-
TGCGCCAGCAGCTTCCGGGATCCCACCGGGGAGCTGTTTTTT
CASSFRDPTGELFF
>TRBJ1-6|TRBV5-5|TRBD1|-
TGTGCCAGCAGCTCCGGGACAGGGGTGTTAGCATCACCCCTCCACTTT
CASSSGTGVLASPLHF
>TRBJ2-7|TRBV7-8|TRBD1|-
TGTGCCAGCAGCTTTGGGACAGTCTACGAGCAGTACTTC
CASSFGTVYEQYF
>TRBJ2-7|TRBV6-1|TRBD2|-
TGTGCCAGCAGCGAAATGTCCGGCGGGGGGGTTTCCTACGAGCAGTACTTC
CASSEMSGGGVSYEQYF
>TRBJ2-5|TRBV6-1|-|-
TGTGCCAGCAGTGAAACGTGGTCGGGGGAGACCCAGTACTTC
CASSETWSGETQYF
>TRBJ1-2|TRBV7-2|TRBD1|once
TGTGCCAGCAGCCGAAACAGGGGGTGTGGCTACCCCTTC
CASSRNRGCGYPF
>TRBJ2-2|TRBV9|-|-
TGTGCCAGCAGCCCTCAGATAGGGGGCACCGGGGAGCTGTTTTTT
CASSPQIGGTGELFF
>TRBJ2-7|TRBV5-1|-|few
TGCGCCAGCAGCCCCGACGGACTGGGCGAGCAGTACTTC
CASSPDGLGEQYF
>TRBJ1-5|TRBV7-8|TRBD1|-
TGTGCCAGCAGCTTAGAGGGGGCCGTAGGCAATCAGCCCCAGCATTTT
CASSLEGAVGNQPQHF
>TRBJ2-7|TRBV11-2|TRBD1|once
TGTGCCAGCAGCTTAACGGACAGGGGCTACGAGCAGTACTTC
CASSLTDRGYEQYF
>TRBJ2-1|TRBV9|-|once
TGTGCCAGCAGCCCATACGTGACTAGTAAAAGTCAAAATGAGCAGTTCTTC
CASSPYVTSKSQNEQFF
>TRBJ2-6|TRBV5-1|TRBD1|few
TGCGCCAGCAGCTTGGGACAGGGGGCGGGAACCGGGGCCAACGTCCTGACTTTC
CASSLGQGAGTGANVLTF
>TRBJ2-7|TRBV19|-|-
TGTGCCAGTAGCCCCCAGCGTAGCTCCTACGAGCAGTACTTC
CASSPQRSSYEQYF
>TRBJ2-5|TRBV5-1|TRBD2|-
TGCGCCAGCAGCCGACTAGCGGGGGAACCCCCACAAGAGACCCAGTACTTC
CASSRLAGEPPQETQYF
>TRBJ1-1|TRBV10-1|-|-
TGCGCCAGCGGAACAGGGTGCCATGAAGCTTTCTTT
CASGTGCHEAFF
>TRBJ2-5|TRBV6-1|-|-
TGTGCCAGCAGTGAGGGACACAATCAAGAGACCCAGTACTTC
CASSEGHNQETQYF
>TRBJ2-2|TRBV6-6|-|once
TGTGCCAGCCGTAAAAAGGCAGGGTGGGAGCTGTTTTTT
CASRKKAGWELFF
>TRBJ2-1|TRBV5-8|TRBD2|-
TGTGCCAGCAGCCCCGGGACTAGCTCCTACAATGAGCAGTTCTTC
CASSPGTSSYNEQFF
>TRBJ2-4|TRBV2|TRBD1|-
TGTGCCAGCAGTGCCGGGACAGGGAACCTAGCCAAAAACATTCAGTACTTC
CASSAGTGNLAKNIQYF
>TRBJ1-2|TRBV9|-|-
TGTGCCAGCAGCCCCCTGGGAGGGTCGGGCTATGGCTACACCTTC
CASSPLGGSGYGYTF
>TRBJ1-6|TRBV23-1|TRBD1|-
TGCGCCAGCAGTCCGGTTGAGCGGGACAGGGTTTCTTCACCCCTCCACTTT
CASSPVERDRVSSPLHF
>TRBJ1-1|TRBV7-2|-|-
TGTGCCAGCAGCATTTACCAGGGGAGTACTGAAGCTTTCTTT
CASSIYQGSTEAFF